These 23 T cell receptor beta chains came from one sample sequenced in a study of regulatory T cells in long-lasting Graves disease. Time point in this sample: persistent/refractory GD, antithyroid drugs over 5 years with positive TRAb. Extracted RNA from PBMCs served as the source of the TCR library. TCR beta libraries were built with iRepertoire HTBI primers and Arm-PCR of CDR3 regions. MiXCR, applied by TCRdb to the multiplex PCR reads, yields one record per CDR3 protein. The data show roughly 300,000 distinct CDR3 sequences, around 20% seen once. The sample was peripheral blood mononuclear cells (PBMCs), taken when the disease was refractory, from a patient treated with antithyroid drugs. The receptors were sampled from a female donor with Graves disease.

This sequence joins TRBV10-3 and TRBJ2-2; D could derive from TRBD1 or TRBD2 (5 bases each). V lost 2 bases, J lost 2 bases, and 12 bases lay in between. This CDR3 is built from 16 residues. Germline V CDR1 and CDR2: ENHRY, SYGVKD. Here the CDR3 DNA reads TGTGCCATCAGTGAGCTTTGGGACCGTAACACCGGGGAGCTGTTTTTT. This translates into CAISELWDRNTGELFF.

For this clonotype: A much bigger clone sits one base away, suggesting this may be a read error. The chain recombines TRBV10-2 with TRBJ2-5, with D perhaps matching TRBD1 or TRBD2 (5 bases each). V was trimmed by 6 bases and J by 5 bases, leaving 19 bases between them. Germline V gene sequence: CDR1 WSHSY, CDR2 SAAADI. The CDR3 spans 15 residues. The CDR3 nucleotides read TGCGCCAGCAGCCCCGACGGGGCCGGTAGGGAGACCCAGTACTTC. It encodes CASSPDGAGRETQYF.

The chain has TRBV20-1 and TRBJ2-7; D possibly corresponds to TRBD2 (5 bases). The CDR3 contains 13 residues. CDR1 and CDR2 (germline): DFQATT, SNEGSKA (reference sequence). V was trimmed by 6 bases and J by 7 bases, leaving 19 bases between them. The CDR3 DNA sequence: TGCAGTGCCTCCCTAGGGCCGGGGTGGGAGCAGTACTTC. It specifies CSASLGPGWEQYF.

This clonotype was seen ten or more times. The chain's CDR3 is CASRLRGEQYF. The CDR3 nucleotides are TGTGCCAGCCGCCTGAGGGGCGAGCAGTACTTC. The chain is built from TRBV7-9 and TRBJ2-7, with D possibly being TRBD1 or TRBD2 (5 bases each). V shed 8 bases and J shed 6 bases, with 11 bases lying between them. This CDR3 contains 11 residues. The germline gives CDR1 SEHNR, CDR2 FQNEAQ (reference sequence).

A few counts support this clonotype. The chain couples TRBV4-1 to TRBJ2-7, with D hard to call. V was pared by 1 base and J by 10 bases, with 14 bases between. This CDR3 region has 13 residues. Germline V gene sequence: CDR1 MGHRA, CDR2 YSYEKL. The DNA of the CDR3 is TGCGCCAGCAGCCAAGCCCTCGCTTTCAGCCAGTACTTC. Protein sequence: CASSQALAFSQYF.

Many counts were recorded for this clonotype. V and J are TRBV29-1 and TRBJ1-4; possible D gene TRBD1, 5 bases. V lost 0 bases and J 6 bases, leaving 17 bases between the germline ends. Looked up from germline, CDR1 is SQVTM and CDR2 is ANQGSEA. This CDR3 is 16 amino acids long. The CDR3 protein is CSVEDPTAEGDEKLFF. For the CDR3, the DNA is TGCAGCGTTGAAGATCCGACAGCTGAAGGTGATGAAAAACTGTTTTTT.

This chain links TRBV20-1 with TRBJ2-1, with TRBD2 matching 11 bases. J was trimmed by 8 bases and V by 6 bases; bases with no gene match: 15. Germline loops: CDR1 DFQATT, CDR2 SNEGSKA (reference sequence). The CDR3 runs 16 residues. The CDR3 nucleotides read TGCAGTGCCACTATAGTAGCGGGAGGGAACCGCGATGAGCAGTTCTTC. Translation gives CSATIVAGGNRDEQFF.

The chain couples TRBV5-1 to TRBJ1-3, with D possibly TRBD1 on 5 matching bases. Germline values: CDR1 SGHRS, CDR2 YFSETQ. This CDR3 has 16 amino acids. The ends were cut back, 1 base at V and 1 base at J, with 12 bases in the middle. The CDR3: CASSLMGDSSGNTIYF. For the CDR3, the DNA is TGCGCCAGCAGCTTGATGGGGGATTCTTCTGGAAACACCATATATTTT.

This clonotype has at least ten counts. This rearrangement joins TRBV12-3 or TRBV12-4 to TRBJ1-5, with unresolved D. V shed 1 base and J shed 2 bases, with 6 bases lying between them. This CDR3 comprises 14 residues. CDR3 amino acids: CASSLGQRNQPQHF. The CDR3 DNA reads TGTGCCAGCAGTTTAGGTCAGCGCAATCAGCCCCAGCATTTT.

As for this clonotype: At one end, the junction sequence differs from germline, possibly due to a read error. This sequence joins TRBV29-1 and TRBJ1-1; D remains unclear. The CDR3 contains 12 residues. CDR1 is SQVTM, CDR2 ANQGSEA, per germline. Written as DNA, the CDR3 is TGCAGCGTTGGTACCCTGGGAACTGAAGCTTTATTT. This sequence encodes CSVGTLGTEALF.

The chain combines TRBV19 with TRBJ1-2, with 7 bases aligning to TRBD1. V lost 4 bases to trimming and J lost 9 bases; unmatched junction nucleotides: 23. The CDR3 length is 18 residues. The germline V gene encodes CDR1 LNHDA and CDR2 SQIVND (reference sequence). The CDR3 DNA reads TGTGCCAGTAGTACCCGAAGGGAGGGGCAGGGGGGTAGTAGGAGCTACACCTTC. The encoded protein is CASSTRREGQGGSRSYTF.

The rearrangement joins TRBV20-1 to TRBJ1-1; 11 bases align to TRBD1. Trimming at V came to 3 bases and at J to 1 base, leaving 4 bases not matched to a gene. The CDR3 consists of 15 residues. Per germline, CDR1 DFQATT and CDR2 SNEGSKA (reference sequence). Here the CDR3 reads CSASGQGAGNTEAFF. The CDR3, as DNA: TGCAGTGCTAGCGGACAGGGGGCGGGGAACACTGAAGCTTTCTTT.

This chain links TRBV5-6 with TRBJ1-2; 10 bases fit TRBD1. V trimming: 4 bases; J trimming: 8 bases; junction bases outside the gene matches: 14. The CDR3 has 16 residues. Germline CDR1 reads SGHDT; CDR2 reads YYEEEE. The CDR3 reads CASSRAPGQGIEGYTF. DNA of the CDR3: TGTGCCAGCAGCCGCGCGCCGGGACAGGGGATAGAAGGCTACACCTTC.

This clonotype was detected ten times or more. This rearrangement joins TRBV27 to TRBJ1-2; D unresolved. The CDR3 is 13 residues long. Trimming removed 1 base from V and 8 bases from J, with 11 bases in between. Germline V gives CDR1 MNHEY, CDR2 SMNVEV (reference sequence). CDR3 nucleotides: TGTGCCAGCAGTTTATTAGGATTTTGGGGCTACACCTTC. Amino acids: CASSLLGFWGYTF.

This chain joins TRBV5-1 and TRBJ2-5; 11 bases agree with TRBD1. This CDR3 comprises 16 residues. The junction had 5 bases not matched to a gene; V was cut back by 2 bases and J by 2 bases. The V gene's germline CDR1 is SGHRS and CDR2 YFSETQ. The CDR3 sequence is CASSFSGTGGQETQYF. The CDR3 DNA is TGCGCCAGCAGCTTCTCCGGGACAGGGGGTCAAGAGACCCAGTACTTC. Looking up the rest from reference TRBV5-1 and TRBJ2-5 gives the full variable domain: KAGVTQTPRYLIKTRGQQVTLSCSPISGHRSVSWYQQTPGQGLQFLFEYFSETQRNKGNFPGRFSGRQFSNSRSEMNVSTLELGDSALYLCASSFSGTGGQETQYFGPGTRLLVL.

This clonotype was counted ten times or more. This sequence joins TRBV12-3 or TRBV12-4 and TRBJ2-6; possibly TRBD1 or TRBD2 for D (5 bases each). Trimming shortened V by 6 bases and J by 3 bases, and 15 bases separated the two germline ends. The CDR3 has 16 amino acids. CDR3 amino acids: CASRPGRGIGANVLTF. CDR3 in DNA: TGTGCCAGCAGGCCGGGTCGGGGCATTGGGGCCAACGTCCTGACTTTC.

The chain combines TRBV29-1 with TRBJ2-7; no firm D call. There are 12 residues in the CDR3. Deletions cut 4 bases from V and 1 base from J, with 8 bases between. Looked up from germline, CDR1 is SQVTM and CDR2 is ANQGSEA. The CDR3, as DNA: TGCAGCGTTGTCGTGGAGTCCTACGAGCAGTACTTC. It is translated as CSVVVESYEQYF.

The chain joins TRBV12-3 or TRBV12-4 to TRBJ2-2; TRBD1 agrees at 11 bases. The trim removed 6 bases at V and 5 bases at J, leaving 5 bases unmatched. The CDR3 has 15 residues. The DNA for the CDR3 is TGTGCCAGCAGCACCGGGACAGGGGGAACCGGGGAGCTGTTTTTT. Residues: CASSTGTGGTGELFF.

Ten or more counts support this clonotype. The chain carries TRBV7-2 and TRBJ2-5; D call uncertain. The CDR3 runs 14 residues. V lost 5 bases and J lost 2, with 12 bases in between. The germline CDR1 and CDR2 sequences are SGHTA and FQGNSA. This chain's CDR3 is CASSPQMRQETQYF. The CDR3 nucleotides read TGTGCCAGCAGCCCCCAGATGAGGCAAGAGACCCAGTACTTC.

Of note for this clonotype: At one of its ends the junction is not consistent with the germline gene, which may arise from a read error. The chain employs TRBV20-1 and TRBJ1-2, with D unresolved. The CDR3 is 14 amino acids. CDR1 and CDR2 from the germline V gene are DFQATT and SNEGSKA (reference sequence). The CDR3 spells CSARRHADNYGHTF. The CDR3 DNA reads TGCAGTGCTAGACGACATGCAGACAACTATGGCCACACCTTC.

The CDR3 loop reads CATSGGGVNQPQHF. The CDR3 bases are TGTGCCACTTCGGGGGGAGGGGTCAATCAGCCCCAGCATTTT. The chain is built from TRBV6-4 and TRBJ1-5; TRBD1 is a possible D gene (5 bases). V shed 10 bases and J shed 3 bases, with 16 bases lying between them. CDR1 is MRHNA, CDR2 SNTAGT, per germline. CDR3 size: 14 residues.

Comment on this clonotype: A much bigger clone sits one base away, suggesting this may be a read error. The rearrangement uses TRBV7-8 and TRBJ1-3, with no clear D. The CDR3 has 15 amino acids. Per the germline V gene, CDR1 is SGHVS and CDR2 is FQNEAQ. This chain's CDR3 is CASSLADVSENTIYF. CDR3 DNA: TGTGCCAGCAGCTTAGCCGACGTCTCTGAAAACACCATATATTTT.

This clonotype was detected ten times or more. The chain links TRBV6-5 to TRBJ1-2, with D hard to call. The V end was cut by 0 bases, the J end by 7 bases, with 21 bases between. CDR3 size: 17 residues. The germline V gene encodes CDR1 MNHEY and CDR2 SVGAGI. For the CDR3, the DNA is TGTGCCAGCAGTTACTCGGGCGTGGTTAGGTCTTCGACTGGCTACACCTTC. It translates to CASSYSGVVRSSTGYTF.